This T cell receptor (beta chain) stems from a study of shared clonotypes between healthy human individuals. The germline V and J ends were trimmed by 7 bases and 8 bases, with 6 bases remaining between them. The CDR3 totals 10 residues. Germline V gene data show CDR1 as MDHEN and CDR2 as SYDVKM. As defined, naive CD8 cells were CD45RO-negative and positively selected for CCR7, with terminally differentiated effector memory CD45RA+ cells excluded. Libraries were prepared by immunoSEQ multiplex PCR; TCRdb keeps only in-frame clonotypes and omits some of them. The top ten clones hold around 24% of a sample with some 740,000 clones, over 90% of them seen once.

The sequence came from a man between 25 and 39 years old in good health. J is TRBJ2-1 and V is TRBV28; D unresolved. What was sequenced was naive CD8+ T cells sorted from blood. CDR3: CASTTYEQFF. The CDR3 DNA reads TGTGCCAGCACCACCTATGAGCAGTTCTTC.